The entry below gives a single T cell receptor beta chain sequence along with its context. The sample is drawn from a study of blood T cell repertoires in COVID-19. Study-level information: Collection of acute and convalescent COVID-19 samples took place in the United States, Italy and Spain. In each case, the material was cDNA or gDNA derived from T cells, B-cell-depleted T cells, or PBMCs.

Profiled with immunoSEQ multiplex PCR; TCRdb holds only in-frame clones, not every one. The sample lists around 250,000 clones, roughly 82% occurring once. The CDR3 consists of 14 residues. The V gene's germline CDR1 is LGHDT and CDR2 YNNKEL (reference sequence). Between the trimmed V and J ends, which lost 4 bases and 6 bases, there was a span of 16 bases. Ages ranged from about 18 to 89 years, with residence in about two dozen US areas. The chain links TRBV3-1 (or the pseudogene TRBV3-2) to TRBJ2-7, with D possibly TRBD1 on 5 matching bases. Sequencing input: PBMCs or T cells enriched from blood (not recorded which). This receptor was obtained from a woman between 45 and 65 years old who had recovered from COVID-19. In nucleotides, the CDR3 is TGTGCCAGCAGCCTGAGCCTTGGGGCCTCCGAGCAGTACTTC. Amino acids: CASSLSLGASEQYF.